This TCR beta chain was identified in a study of T cell responses to AZD1222 COVID-19 vaccine. Germline V gene data show CDR1 as SGHTA and CDR2 as FQGNSA. This CDR3 contains 17 residues. The V gene lost 2 bases and the J gene lost 4 bases, with 18 bases spanning the gap. Data came from immunoSEQ multiplex PCR; TCRdb stores just in-frame clones and leaves some out. The data hold 100,000 to 150,000 clones, with about 82% observed a single time. Remarks on this clone: Its antigen is not identified.

Study results and limitations: The CD4 TCRs associated with vaccination extended across spike and predominated at 160-218 and 743-854. Repertoires were obtained only post-peak T cell response. White British donors predominated, females outnumbered males, and clonal diversity was possibly underestimated. Increased Spike-specific TCR breadth and depth were observed after two AZD1222 doses.

This chain links TRBV7-2 with TRBJ1-5; D is undetermined. This specimen was peripheral blood, taken 28 days after the second AZD1222 dose. The sequence derives from an adult who received the AZD1222 COVID-19 vaccine. CDR3 nucleotide sequence: TGTGCCAGCAGCTTAAATCCCGGGCCGCGACCTAATCAGCCCCAGCATTTT. Translation: CASSLNPGPRPNQPQHF.